This T cell receptor beta chain was captured in a study of radiotherapy plus CTLA-4 blockade in lung cancer. Details on this clone: The antigen remains unidentified.

TCRdb's copy holds only in-frame clones and misses some; the assay was immunoSEQ multiplex PCR. This table has 70,000 to 95,000 clones, about 80% appearing once. Study-level points and caveats: Radiotherapy plus ipilimumab was followed by expansion in blood of tumor-derived TCR clones.

The sample here was peripheral blood, taken from a patient treated with radiotherapy plus ipilimumab. This receptor was obtained from a human donor with non-small cell lung cancer that progressed on radiotherapy plus ipilimumab.

CDR3 residues: CASSENTLLAKNIQYF. CDR3 sequence (DNA): TGTGCCAGCAGTGAGAACACCTTATTAGCCAAAAACATTCAGTACTTC. The rearrangement uses TRBV2 and TRBJ2-4; D is unresolved. From germline, CDR1 is SNHLY and CDR2 FYNNEI. CDR3 size: 16 residues. The germline V and J ends were trimmed by 3 bases and 0 bases, with 12 bases remaining between them.